This T cell receptor (beta chain) comes out of a study of OX40 agonist ivuxolimab in advanced cancers. The method was immunoSEQ multiplex PCR; TCRdb's version includes in-frame clones alone and lacks a portion of them. The data contain approximately 69,000 clones, 84% of them singletons. This clone was seen just once. V shed 6 bases and J 0 bases; nucleotides not matched to a gene: 9. CDR3 size: 16 residues. Germline CDR1 and CDR2: MNHNY and SVGAGI (reference sequence). The specimen comprised CD4+ or CD8+ T cells sorted from blood, sampled in a trial of the OX40 agonist ivuxolimab. The clonotype originates from an adult with an advanced solid tumor such as melanoma, head and neck, liver or kidney cancer. This sequence joins TRBV6-6 and TRBJ2-5; 8 bases align to TRBD2. The CDR3 region has the DNA TGTGCCAGCAGCCACCCGGGAGGGTCATACCAAGAGACCCAGTACTTC. The encoded protein is CASSHPGGSYQETQYF.